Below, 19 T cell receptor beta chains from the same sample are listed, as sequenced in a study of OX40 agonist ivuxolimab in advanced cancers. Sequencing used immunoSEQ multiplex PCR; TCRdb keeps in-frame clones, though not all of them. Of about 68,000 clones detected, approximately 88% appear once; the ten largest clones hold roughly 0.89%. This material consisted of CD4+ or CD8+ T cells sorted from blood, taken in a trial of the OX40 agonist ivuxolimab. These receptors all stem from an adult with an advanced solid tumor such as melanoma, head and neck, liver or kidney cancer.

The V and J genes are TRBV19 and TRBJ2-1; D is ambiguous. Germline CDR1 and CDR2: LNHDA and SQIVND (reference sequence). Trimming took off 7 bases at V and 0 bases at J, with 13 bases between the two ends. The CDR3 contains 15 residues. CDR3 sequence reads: CASKGVQSSYNEQFF. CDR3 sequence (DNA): TGTGCCAGTAAGGGTGTTCAGAGCTCCTACAATGAGCAGTTCTTC.

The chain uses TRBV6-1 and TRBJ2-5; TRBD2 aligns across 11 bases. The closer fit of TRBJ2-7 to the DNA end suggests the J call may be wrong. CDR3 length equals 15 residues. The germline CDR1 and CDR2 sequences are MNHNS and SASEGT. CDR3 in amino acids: CASRVRSGRAYEQYF. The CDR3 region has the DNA TGTGCCAGCCGGGTGCGTAGCGGGAGGGCCTACGAGCAGTACTTC.

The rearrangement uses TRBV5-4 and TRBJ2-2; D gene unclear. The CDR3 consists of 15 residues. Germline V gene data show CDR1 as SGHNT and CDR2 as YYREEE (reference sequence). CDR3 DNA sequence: TGTGGCTCTGGAACGGGTCAGGCGAACACCGGGGAGCTGTTTTTT. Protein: CGSGTGQANTGELFF.

The CDR3 protein is CASSLAGGNSYEQYF. The CDR3 nucleotides are TGTGCCAGCAGCTTGGCCGGTGGGAACTCCTACGAGCAGTACTTC. This chain links TRBV5-4 with TRBJ2-7, with unresolved D. V was trimmed by 0 bases and J by 0 bases, leaving 10 bases between them. Germline CDR1 and CDR2: SGHNT and YYREEE (reference sequence). The CDR3 length is 15 residues.

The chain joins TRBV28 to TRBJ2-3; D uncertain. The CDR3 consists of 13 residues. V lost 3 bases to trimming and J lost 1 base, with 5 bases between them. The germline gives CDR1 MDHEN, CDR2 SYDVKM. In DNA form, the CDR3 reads TGTGCCAGCAGTTTCTCCGGCACAGATACGCAGTATTTT. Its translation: CASSFSGTDTQYF.

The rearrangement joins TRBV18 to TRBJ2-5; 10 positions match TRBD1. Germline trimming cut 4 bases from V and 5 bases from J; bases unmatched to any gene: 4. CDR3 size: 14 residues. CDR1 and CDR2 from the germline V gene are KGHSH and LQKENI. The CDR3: CASSLGQGLETQYF. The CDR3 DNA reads TGTGCCAGCTCACTGGGACAGGGGTTGGAGACCCAGTACTTC.

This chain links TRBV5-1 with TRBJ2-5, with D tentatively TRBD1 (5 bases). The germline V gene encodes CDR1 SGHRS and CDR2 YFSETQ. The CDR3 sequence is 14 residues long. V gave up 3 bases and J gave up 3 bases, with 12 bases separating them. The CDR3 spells CASSYYQGEETQYF. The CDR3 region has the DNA TGCGCCAGCAGCTACTATCAGGGCGAAGAGACCCAGTACTTC.

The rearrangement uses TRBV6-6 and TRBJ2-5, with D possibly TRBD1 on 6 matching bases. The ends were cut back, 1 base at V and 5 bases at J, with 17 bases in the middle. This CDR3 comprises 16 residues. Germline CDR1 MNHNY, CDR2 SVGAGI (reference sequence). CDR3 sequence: CASSYLQSPTGETQYF. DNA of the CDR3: TGTGCCAGCAGTTACTTACAGAGCCCCACAGGGGAGACCCAGTACTTC.

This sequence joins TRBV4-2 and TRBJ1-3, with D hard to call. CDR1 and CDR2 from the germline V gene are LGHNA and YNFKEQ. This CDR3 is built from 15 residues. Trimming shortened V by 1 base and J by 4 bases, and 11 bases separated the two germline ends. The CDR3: CASSQVKGSGNTIYF. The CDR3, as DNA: TGTGCCAGCAGCCAAGTCAAGGGCTCAGGAAACACCATATATTTT.

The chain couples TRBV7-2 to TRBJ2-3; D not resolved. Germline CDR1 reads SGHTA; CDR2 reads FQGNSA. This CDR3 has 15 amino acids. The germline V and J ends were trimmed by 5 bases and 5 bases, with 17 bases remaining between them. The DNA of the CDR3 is TGTGCCAGCAGCCTAAGCTGGCTATCGGGAGATACGCAGTATTTT. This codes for CASSLSWLSGDTQYF.

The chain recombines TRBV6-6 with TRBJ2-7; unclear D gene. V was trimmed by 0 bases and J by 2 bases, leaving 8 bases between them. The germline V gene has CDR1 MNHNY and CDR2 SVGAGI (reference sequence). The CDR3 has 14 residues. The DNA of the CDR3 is TGTGCCAGCAGTTACTCGGGCTCCCCCTACGAGCAGTACTTC. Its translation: CASSYSGSPYEQYF.

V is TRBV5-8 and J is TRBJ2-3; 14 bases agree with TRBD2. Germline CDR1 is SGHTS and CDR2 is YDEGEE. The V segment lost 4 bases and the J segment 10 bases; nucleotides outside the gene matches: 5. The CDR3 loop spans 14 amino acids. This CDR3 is CASSIGTSGRAQYF. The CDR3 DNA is TGTGCCAGCAGCATCGGGACTAGCGGGAGAGCGCAGTATTTT.

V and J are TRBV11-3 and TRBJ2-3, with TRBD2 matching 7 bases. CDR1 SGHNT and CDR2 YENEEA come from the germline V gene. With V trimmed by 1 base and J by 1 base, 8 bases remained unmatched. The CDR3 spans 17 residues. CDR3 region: CASSLGPNSGGTDTQYF. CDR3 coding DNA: TGTGCCAGCAGCTTAGGGCCTAACAGCGGGGGCACAGATACGCAGTATTTT.

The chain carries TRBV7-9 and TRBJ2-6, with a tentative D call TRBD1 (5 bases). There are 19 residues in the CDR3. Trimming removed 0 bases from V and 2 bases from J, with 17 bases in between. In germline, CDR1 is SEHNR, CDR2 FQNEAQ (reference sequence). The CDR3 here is CASSLAGVILTAGANVLTF. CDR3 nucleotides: TGTGCCAGCAGCTTAGCAGGGGTAATTCTGACAGCTGGGGCCAACGTCCTGACTTTC.

The chain's CDR3 is CASSYIAGASSYEQYF. For the CDR3, the DNA is TGCGCCAGCAGCTATATAGCGGGAGCTTCCTCCTACGAGCAGTACTTC. The chain is built from TRBV5-1 and TRBJ2-7; 9 positions agree with TRBD2. The germline gives CDR1 SGHRS, CDR2 YFSETQ. The ends lost 3 bases at V and 0 bases at J; junction bases unmatched: 7. This CDR3 is built from 16 residues. The entire variable domain, with the rest obtained from reference TRBV5-1 and TRBJ2-7, is as follows: KAGVTQTPRYLIKTRGQQVTLSCSPISGHRSVSWYQQTPGQGLQFLFEYFSETQRNKGNFPGRFSGRQFSNSRSEMNVSTLELGDSALYLCASSYIAGASSYEQYFGPGTRLTVT.

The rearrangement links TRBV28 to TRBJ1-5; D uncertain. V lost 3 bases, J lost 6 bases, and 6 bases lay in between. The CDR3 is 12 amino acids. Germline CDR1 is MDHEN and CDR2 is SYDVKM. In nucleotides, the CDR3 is TGTGCCAGCAGTTTCGGGGTTCAGCCCCAGCATTTT. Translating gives CASSFGVQPQHF.

The CDR3 sequence is CASSSSPNREKLFF. CDR3 DNA sequence: TGTGCCAGCAGCTCCTCCCCTAACCGTGAAAAACTGTTTTTT. The chain employs TRBV11-2 and TRBJ1-4; D call uncertain. Germline lookup yields CDR1 SGHAT and CDR2 FQNNGV. The CDR3 sequence is 14 residues long. Trimming took off 4 bases at V and 7 bases at J, with 13 bases between the two ends.

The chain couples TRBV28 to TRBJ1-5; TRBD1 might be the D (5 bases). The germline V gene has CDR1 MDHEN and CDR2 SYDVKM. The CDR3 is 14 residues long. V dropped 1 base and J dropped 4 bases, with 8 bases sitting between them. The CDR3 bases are TGTGCCAGCAGTTTATCATGGGGGAATCAGCCCCAGCATTTT. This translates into CASSLSWGNQPQHF.

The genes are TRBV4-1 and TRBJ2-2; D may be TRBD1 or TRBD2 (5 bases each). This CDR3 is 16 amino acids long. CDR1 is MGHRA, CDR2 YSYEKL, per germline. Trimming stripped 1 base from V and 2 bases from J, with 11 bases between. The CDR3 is CASSQGDADNTGELFF. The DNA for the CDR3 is TGCGCCAGCAGCCAAGGGGACGCGGACAACACCGGGGAGCTGTTTTTT.